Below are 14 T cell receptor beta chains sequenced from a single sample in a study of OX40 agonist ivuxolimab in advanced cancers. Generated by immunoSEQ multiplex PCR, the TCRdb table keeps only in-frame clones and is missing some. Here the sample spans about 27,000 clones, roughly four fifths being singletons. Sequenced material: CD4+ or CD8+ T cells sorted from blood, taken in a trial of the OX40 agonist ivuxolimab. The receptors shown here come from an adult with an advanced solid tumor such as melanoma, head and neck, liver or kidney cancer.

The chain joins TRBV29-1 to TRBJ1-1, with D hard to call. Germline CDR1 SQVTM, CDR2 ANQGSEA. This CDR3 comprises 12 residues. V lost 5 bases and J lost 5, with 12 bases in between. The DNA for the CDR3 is TGCAGCGTTAAGTTGGGAGGGACTGAAGCTTTCTTT. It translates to CSVKLGGTEAFF.

CDR3 coding DNA: TGTGCCAGCAGCTTAGTCGGCCAAGAGACCCAGTACTTC. Encoded protein: CASSLVGQETQYF. The chain links TRBV7-8 to TRBJ2-5; D gene uncertain. Germline CDR1 and CDR2: SGHVS and FQNEAQ. This CDR3 contains 13 residues. Trimming pared 1 base from V and 1 base from J, leaving 4 bases between.

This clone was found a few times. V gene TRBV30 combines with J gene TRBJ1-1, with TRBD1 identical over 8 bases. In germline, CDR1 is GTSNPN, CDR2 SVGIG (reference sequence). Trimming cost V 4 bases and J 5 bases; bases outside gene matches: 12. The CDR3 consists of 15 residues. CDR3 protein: CAWTNWQGAGTEAFF. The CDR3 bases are TGTGCCTGGACTAATTGGCAGGGGGCGGGAACTGAAGCTTTCTTT.

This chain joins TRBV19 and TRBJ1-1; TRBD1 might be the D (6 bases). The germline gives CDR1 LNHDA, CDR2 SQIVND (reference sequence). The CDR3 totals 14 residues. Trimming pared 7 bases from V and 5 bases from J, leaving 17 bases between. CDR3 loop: CASTMGGIGTEAFF. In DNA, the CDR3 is TGTGCCAGTACCATGGGGGGCATTGGGACTGAAGCTTTCTTT.

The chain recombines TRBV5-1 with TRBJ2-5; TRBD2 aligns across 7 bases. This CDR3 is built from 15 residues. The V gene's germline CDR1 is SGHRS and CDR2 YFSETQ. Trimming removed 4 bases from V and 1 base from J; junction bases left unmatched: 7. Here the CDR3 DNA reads TGCGCCAGCAGCCCAATAGTAGCGGGCCAAGAGACCCAGTACTTC. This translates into CASSPIVAGQETQYF.

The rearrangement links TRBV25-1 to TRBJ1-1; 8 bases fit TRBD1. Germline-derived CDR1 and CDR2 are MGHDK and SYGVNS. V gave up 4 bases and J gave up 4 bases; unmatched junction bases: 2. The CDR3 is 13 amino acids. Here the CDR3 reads CASSVTGGTEAFF. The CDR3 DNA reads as TGTGCCAGCAGTGTAACAGGGGGCACTGAAGCTTTCTTT.

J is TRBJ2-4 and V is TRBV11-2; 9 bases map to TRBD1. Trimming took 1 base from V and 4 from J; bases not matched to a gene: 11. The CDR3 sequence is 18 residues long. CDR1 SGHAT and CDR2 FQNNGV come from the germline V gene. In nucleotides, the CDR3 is TGTGCCAGCAGCTTAGTAGTCCGGGACAGGGATTCTAAAAACATTCAGTACTTC. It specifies CASSLVVRDRDSKNIQYF.

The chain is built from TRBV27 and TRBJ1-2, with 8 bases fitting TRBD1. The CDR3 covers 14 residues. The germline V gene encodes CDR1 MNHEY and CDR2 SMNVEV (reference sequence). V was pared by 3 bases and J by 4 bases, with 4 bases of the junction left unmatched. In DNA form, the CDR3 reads TGTGCCAGCAGTTTTTCAGGGGGCGTCTATGGCTACACCTTC. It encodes CASSFSGGVYGYTF.

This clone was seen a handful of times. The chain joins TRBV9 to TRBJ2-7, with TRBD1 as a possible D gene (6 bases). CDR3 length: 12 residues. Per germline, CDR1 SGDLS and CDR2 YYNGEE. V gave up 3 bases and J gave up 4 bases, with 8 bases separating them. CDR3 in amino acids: CASSGTGYEQYF. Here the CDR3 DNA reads TGTGCCAGCAGCGGAACAGGGTACGAGCAGTACTTC.

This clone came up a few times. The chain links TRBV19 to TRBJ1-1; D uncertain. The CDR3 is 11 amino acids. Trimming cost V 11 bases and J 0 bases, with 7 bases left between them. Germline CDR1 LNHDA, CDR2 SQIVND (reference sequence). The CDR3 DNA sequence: TGTGCCGTATTCATGAACACTGAAGCTTTCTTT. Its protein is CAVFMNTEAFF.

The CDR3 here is CASSGGTEAFF. In DNA form, the CDR3 reads TGCGCCAGCAGTGGTGGGACTGAAGCTTTCTTT. The chain combines TRBV10-2 with TRBJ1-1, with unresolved D. Trimming took 4 bases from V and 5 from J, leaving 5 bases between them. CDR3 length: 11 residues. CDR1 and CDR2 from the germline V gene are WSHSY and SAAADI.

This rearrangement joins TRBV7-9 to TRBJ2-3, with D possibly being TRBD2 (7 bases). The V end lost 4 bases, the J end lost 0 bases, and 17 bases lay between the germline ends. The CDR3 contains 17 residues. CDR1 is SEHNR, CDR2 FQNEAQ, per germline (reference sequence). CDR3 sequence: CASSSLEGGESTDTQYF. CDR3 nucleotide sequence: TGTGCCAGCAGCTCACTAGAGGGGGGGGAAAGCACAGATACGCAGTATTTT.

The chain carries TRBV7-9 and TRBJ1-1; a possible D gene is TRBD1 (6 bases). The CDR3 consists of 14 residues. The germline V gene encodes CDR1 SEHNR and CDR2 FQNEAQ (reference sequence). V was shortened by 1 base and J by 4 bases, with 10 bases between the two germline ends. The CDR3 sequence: CASSLGGGGTEAFF. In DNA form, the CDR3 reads TGTGCCAGCAGCTTAGGAGGGGGTGGCACTGAAGCTTTCTTT.

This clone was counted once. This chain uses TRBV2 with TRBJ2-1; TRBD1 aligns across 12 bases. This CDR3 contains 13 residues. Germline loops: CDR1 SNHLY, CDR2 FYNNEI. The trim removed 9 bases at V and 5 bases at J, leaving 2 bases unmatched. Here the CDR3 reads CARGQGANNEQFF. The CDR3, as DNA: TGTGCCAGGGGACAGGGGGCGAACAATGAGCAGTTCTTC.